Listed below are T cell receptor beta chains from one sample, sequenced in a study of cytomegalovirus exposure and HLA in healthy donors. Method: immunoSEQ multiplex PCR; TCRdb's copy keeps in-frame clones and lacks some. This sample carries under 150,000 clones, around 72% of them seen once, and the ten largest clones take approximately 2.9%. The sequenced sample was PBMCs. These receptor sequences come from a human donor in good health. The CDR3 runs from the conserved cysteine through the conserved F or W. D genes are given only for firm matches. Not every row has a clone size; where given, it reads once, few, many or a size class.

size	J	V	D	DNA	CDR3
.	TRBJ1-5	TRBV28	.	TGTGCCAGCAGTCCCCCGGGGGGCTTGGGCAATCAGCCCCAGCATTTT	CASSPPGGLGNQPQHF
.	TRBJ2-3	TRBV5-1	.	TGCGCCAGCAGCGAGGCCACGACTAGGTCCCCCACAGATACGCAGTATTTT	CASSEATTRSPTDTQYF
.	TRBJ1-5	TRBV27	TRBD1	TGTGCCAGCAGACTCTTACAGGGGGCGAGGAGTCAGCCCCAGCATTTT	CASRLLQGARSQPQHF
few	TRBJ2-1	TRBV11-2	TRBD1	TGTGCCAGCAGCTTAGAACAGGGGGCCTACAATGAGCAGTTCTTC	CASSLEQGAYNEQFF
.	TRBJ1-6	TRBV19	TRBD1	TGTGCCAGCCGAACCGGGACAGGGGGCTTGGTAACCTATAATTCACCCCTCCACTTT	CASRTGTGGLVTYNSPLHF
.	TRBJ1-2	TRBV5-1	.	TGCGCCAGCAGTTCGGAGGGAGTTACTATGGGCTACACCTTC	CASSSEGVTMGYTF
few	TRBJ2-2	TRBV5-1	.	TGCGCCAGCAGCTTGGATTTAGCCGGCGGGGAGCTGTTTTTT	CASSLDLAGGELFF
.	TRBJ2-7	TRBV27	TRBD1	TGTGCCAGCGGAGTACCAAACCAGCGGGACAGGGGTGGCGAGCAGTACTTC	CASGVPNQRDRGGEQYF
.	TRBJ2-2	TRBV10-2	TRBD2	TGCGCCAGCAGTGAAAGCGGGGGGGCCGCCGGGGAGCTGTTTTTT	CASSESGGAAGELFF
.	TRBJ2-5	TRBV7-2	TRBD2	TGTGCCAGCAGTTCCGAGAGGTTAGCGGGGGGCCAAGAGACCCAGTACTTC	CASSSERLAGGQETQYF
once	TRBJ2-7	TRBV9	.	TGTGCCAGCAGCCCACCGGGCAGGGGTGGCGAGCAGTACTTC	CASSPPGRGGEQYF
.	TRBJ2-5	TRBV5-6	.	TGTGCCAGCAGCTTGGCGACGGGGATCCAGTACTTC	CASSLATGIQYF
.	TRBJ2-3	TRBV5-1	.	TGCGCCAGCAGCTTGGATATATTGGATACGCAGTATTTT	CASSLDILDTQYF
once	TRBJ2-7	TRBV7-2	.	TGTGCCAGCAGCTTCGCGGGGTACGAGCAGTACTTC	CASSFAGYEQYF
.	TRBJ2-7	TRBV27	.	TGTGCCAGCAGTTTGCAGGGCGCCTACGAGCAGTACTTC	CASSLQGAYEQYF
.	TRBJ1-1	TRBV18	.	TGTGCCAGCCTAACTCTGAATACAGGGACCACTGAAGCTTTCTTT	CASLTLNTGTTEAFF